The clone carrying this T cell receptor beta chain was seen just once. Its antigen is unknown. The repertoire was sequenced with immunoSEQ multiplex PCR; TCRdb's copy has only in-frame clones and lacks some. The sample yields about 25,000 clones, approximately 95% seen once. Germline CDR1 and CDR2: SGHNT and YYREEE (reference sequence). V lost 4 bases, J lost 5 bases, and 15 bases lay in between. This CDR3 comprises 14 residues. The sample comes from a study of graft-versus-host responses after intestinal transplantation. Study context: Transplant types were multivisceral, liver-intestinal, or isolated intestinal. Points from the study as a whole: Early declines in HvG clones that occurred post-transplant were associated with peak circulating GvH clone levels. In patients with graft-donor T cell macrochimerism, allograft graft-versus-host to host-versus-graft clonal ratios were high.

This clonotype originated in a human patient who received an intestinal transplant, so some T cells may come from the graft donor. The J gene is TRBJ2-5, the V gene TRBV5-4; D unresolved. This specimen consisted of PBMCs, obtained 156 days after intestinal transplant. This CDR3 is CASSPYASAETQYF. CDR3 in DNA: TGTGCCAGCAGCCCCTATGCGTCCGCCGAGACCCAGTACTTC.